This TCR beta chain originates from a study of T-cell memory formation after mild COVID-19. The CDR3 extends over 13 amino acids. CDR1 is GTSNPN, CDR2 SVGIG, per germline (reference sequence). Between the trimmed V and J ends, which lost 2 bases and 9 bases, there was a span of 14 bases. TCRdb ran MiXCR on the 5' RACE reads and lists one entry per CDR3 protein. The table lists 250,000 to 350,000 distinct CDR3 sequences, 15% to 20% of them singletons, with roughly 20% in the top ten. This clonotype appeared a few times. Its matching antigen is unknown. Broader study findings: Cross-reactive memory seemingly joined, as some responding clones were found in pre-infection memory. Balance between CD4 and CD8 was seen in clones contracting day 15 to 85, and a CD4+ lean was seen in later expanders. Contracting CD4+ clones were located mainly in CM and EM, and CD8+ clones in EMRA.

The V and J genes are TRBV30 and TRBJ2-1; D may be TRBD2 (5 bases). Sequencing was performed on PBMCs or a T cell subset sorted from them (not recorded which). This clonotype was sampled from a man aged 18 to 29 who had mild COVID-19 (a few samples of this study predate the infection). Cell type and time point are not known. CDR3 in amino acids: CAWSLLLEGEQFF. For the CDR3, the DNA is TGTGCCTGGAGTCTCCTTCTCGAGGGTGAGCAGTTCTTC. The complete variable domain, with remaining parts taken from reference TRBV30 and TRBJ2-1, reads SQTIHQWPATLVQPVGSPLSLECTVEGTSNPNLYWYRQAAGRGLQLLFYSVGIGQISSEVPQNLSASRPQDRQFILSSKKLLLSDSGFYLCAWSLLLEGEQFFGPGTRLTVL.